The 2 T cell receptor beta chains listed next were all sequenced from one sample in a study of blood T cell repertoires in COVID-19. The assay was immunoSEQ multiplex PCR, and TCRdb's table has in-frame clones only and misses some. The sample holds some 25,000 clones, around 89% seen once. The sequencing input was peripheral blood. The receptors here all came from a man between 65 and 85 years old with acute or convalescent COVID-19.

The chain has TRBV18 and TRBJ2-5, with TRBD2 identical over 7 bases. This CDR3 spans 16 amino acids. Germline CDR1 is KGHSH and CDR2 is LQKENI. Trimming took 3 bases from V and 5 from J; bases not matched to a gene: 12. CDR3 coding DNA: TGTGCCAGCTCACCTGGCGGGGGAATCCTGCGGGAGACCCAGTACTTC. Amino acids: CASSPGGGILRETQYF.

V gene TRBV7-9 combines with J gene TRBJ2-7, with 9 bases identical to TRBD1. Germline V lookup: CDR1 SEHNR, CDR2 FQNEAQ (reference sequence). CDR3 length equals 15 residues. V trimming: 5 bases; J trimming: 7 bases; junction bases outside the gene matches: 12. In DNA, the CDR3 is TGTGCCAGCAGCCTAACCGGGACAGGGCTTCAGGAGCAGTACTTC. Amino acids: CASSLTGTGLQEQYF.